This T cell receptor beta chain emerged from a study of beta chain features in type 1 diabetes. General observations from the study: PCR, the amplification step, might favor shorter templates, equally in patients and controls.

With 1 base removed from V and 6 bases from J, the gap between germline ends came to 13 bases. Germline CDR1 SGHAT, CDR2 FQNNGV. The CDR3 extends over 14 amino acids. Expressed TCRB transcripts were sequenced because the entire RNA isolate underwent reverse transcription. Profiled with immunoSEQ multiplex PCR; TCRdb holds only in-frame clones, not every one. The sample lists approximately 37,000 clones; over 45% were seen once. Comments on this clone: Its matching antigen is unknown.

CD4+ naive, central memory, regulatory and stem cell-like memory cells were sorted via CD45RO/CCR7/CD25/CD127/CD95/CD27. The receptor was derived from a woman between 18 and 29 years old in good health. J is TRBJ2-7 and V is TRBV11-2; a possible D gene is TRBD1 (5 bases). The material sequenced was central memory CD4+ T cells from blood. CDR3 bases: TGTGCCAGCAGCTTAGGGGGCCCTGCCTTCGAGCAGTACTTC. It translates to CASSLGGPAFEQYF.